This entry lists 17 T cell receptor beta chains sequenced from one sample in a study of a mutant IDH1 vaccine in newly diagnosed glioma. Time point meaning: week 11, during vaccination. Topical imiquimod was applied with each vaccine dose, which held 300 ug of mutant IDH1 20-mer peptide. Some clones are missing from TCRdb's copy, which holds only in-frame ones; the method was immunoSEQ multiplex PCR. Of about 36,000 clones listed, approximately 80% are singletons. The antigens of these receptors remain unknown. The material was peripheral blood mononuclear cells (PBMCs), obtained from a glioma patient whose treatment included an IDH1 peptide vaccine. These receptors were taken from a woman between 25 and 40 years old with glioma. Some clones in this sample may be carry-over from other donors' samples.

The chain recombines TRBV20-1 with TRBJ2-7; no reliable D call. The CDR3 length is 10 residues. Trimming cost V 7 bases and J 6 bases, with 10 bases left between them. The germline V gene has CDR1 DFQATT and CDR2 SNEGSKA (reference sequence). CDR3 sequence reads: CSVLGFEQYF. The DNA for the CDR3 is TGCAGTGTTCTAGGGTTCGAGCAGTACTTC.

The chain carries TRBV4-2 and TRBJ2-1; 9 nucleotides match TRBD1. Germline-derived CDR1 and CDR2 are LGHNA and YNFKEQ. V lost 4 bases, J lost 2 bases, and 3 bases stayed unmatched. CDR3 size: 15 residues. The CDR3 coding sequence is TGTGCCAGCAGCCGGGACAGGGTCCCCTACAATGAGCAGTTCTTC. Translation: CASSRDRVPYNEQFF.

This chain links TRBV7-6 with TRBJ1-2; D gene uncertain. The CDR3 contains 14 residues. Trimming removed 1 base from V and 0 bases from J, with 6 bases in between. The germline CDR1 and CDR2 sequences are SGHVS and FNYEAQ. The CDR3 reads CASSLGPSNYGYTF. CDR3 DNA: TGTGCCAGCAGCTTAGGGCCTTCTAACTATGGCTACACCTTC. The variable domain in full, completed from reference TRBV7-6 and TRBJ1-2, reads GAGVSQSPRYKVTKRGQDVALRCDPISGHVSLYWYRQALGQGPEFLTYFNYEAQQDKSGLPNDRFSAERPEGSISTLTIQRTEQRDSAMYRCASSLGPSNYGYTFGSGTRLTVV.

This rearrangement joins TRBV9 to TRBJ1-4; the D gene is possibly TRBD1 (6 bases). The CDR3 is 15 amino acids. Trimming removed 4 bases from V and 8 bases from J, with 18 bases in between. The germline CDR1 and CDR2 sequences are SGDLS and YYNGEE. CDR3 region: CASSLASGRGEKLFF. As DNA, the CDR3 is TGTGCCAGCAGCCTAGCCTCTGGCAGGGGCGAAAAACTGTTTTTT.

The count of this clone is one. This chain uses TRBV2 with TRBJ1-1, with D perhaps matching TRBD1 (5 bases). CDR3 length equals 11 residues. The germline V gene encodes CDR1 SNHLY and CDR2 FYNNEI. DNA for the CDR3: TGTACAACAGGCTTGAACACTGAAGCTTTCTTT. Residues: CTTGLNTEAFF. Using reference TRBV2 and TRBJ1-1 for the parts outside the CDR3, the full variable domain is EPEVTQTPSHQVTQMGQEVILRCVPISNHLYFYWYRQILGQKVEFLVSFYNNEISEKSEIFDDQFSVERPDGSNFTLKIRSTKLEDSAMYFCTTGLNTEAFFGQGTRLTVV.

The V and J genes are TRBV10-1 and TRBJ2-7; the D gene could be TRBD1 or TRBD2 (5 bases each). This CDR3 has 17 amino acids. V gave up 6 bases and J gave up 2 bases, with 23 bases separating them. Germline CDR1 is WNHNN and CDR2 is SYGVQD (reference sequence). The CDR3 coding sequence is TGCGCCAGCAGCCGGGGCTCCTTGAAGGGCATAGCCTACGAGCAGTACTTC. This gives the protein CASSRGSLKGIAYEQYF.

This rearrangement joins TRBV29-1 to TRBJ2-7, with 7 bases lining up with TRBD1. This CDR3 has 13 residues. Looked up from germline, CDR1 is SQVTM and CDR2 is ANQGSEA. V lost 0 bases to trimming and J lost 4 bases; unmatched junction nucleotides: 3. CDR3 in amino acids: CSVEETQGYEQYF. CDR3 DNA sequence: TGCAGCGTTGAAGAGACACAGGGGTACGAGCAGTACTTC.

This sequence joins TRBV30 and TRBJ1-2; D perhaps matches TRBD1 (6 bases). CDR1 and CDR2 (germline): GTSNPN, SVGIG (reference sequence). Trimming pared 5 bases from V and 8 bases from J, leaving 18 bases between. The length of the CDR3 is 13 residues. As DNA, the CDR3 is TGTGCCTGGCTGATACAGGGAGTAGGGGGCTACACCTTC. It translates to CAWLIQGVGGYTF.

V is TRBV7-9 and J is TRBJ1-4, with 8 bases identical to TRBD1. The trim removed 1 base at V and 7 bases at J, leaving 17 bases unmatched. Per germline, CDR1 SEHNR and CDR2 FQNEAQ (reference sequence). This CDR3 region has 19 residues. CDR3 sequence reads: CASSLGTGSPLPPGEKLFF. The CDR3 nucleotides read TGTGCCAGCAGCTTAGGGACAGGGTCCCCCCTCCCCCCGGGTGAAAAACTGTTTTTT.

The chain's CDR3 is CASSISGVGADTQYF. The CDR3 DNA reads as TGTGCCAGCAGCATAAGTGGTGTCGGGGCAGATACGCAGTATTTT. J is TRBJ2-3 and V is TRBV7-2; D might be TRBD2 (5 bases). The CDR3 has 15 amino acids. With 5 bases removed from V and 4 bases from J, the gap between germline ends came to 16 bases. The germline V gene encodes CDR1 SGHTA and CDR2 FQGNSA.

In this sample, this clone turned up a few times. The chain uses TRBV27 and TRBJ1-3; 7 bases align to TRBD1. Germline CDR1 MNHEY, CDR2 SMNVEV (reference sequence). The CDR3 is 16 residues long. V lost 7 bases and J lost 1; bases outside the gene matches: 10. This CDR3 reads CASNLQRQGSGNTIYF. The CDR3 coding sequence is TGTGCCAGCAACCTACAGAGACAGGGTTCTGGAAACACCATATATTTT.

This clone was observed a single time. The V gene is TRBV7-9, the J gene TRBJ1-1; 7 bases line up with TRBD1. Per the germline V gene, CDR1 is SEHNR and CDR2 is FQNEAQ (reference sequence). V was clipped by 0 bases and J by 4 bases; unmatched bases: 8. The CDR3 is 16 residues long. The CDR3 DNA reads TGTGCCAGCAGCTTAGCGGAAGGAGGGGGCCGCACTGAAGCTTTCTTT. Translation gives CASSLAEGGGRTEAFF.

V and J are TRBV2 and TRBJ2-3; the match to TRBD1 covers 7 bases. The germline V gene encodes CDR1 SNHLY and CDR2 FYNNEI. The V and J ends lost 5 bases and 6 bases, in that order; junction bases with no gene match: 8. This CDR3 is 14 amino acids long. CDR3 loop: CASSSGGFADTQYF. DNA of the CDR3: TGTGCCAGCAGTTCAGGGGGTTTCGCGGATACGCAGTATTTT.

The table lists this clone with a few counts. The V gene is TRBV7-9, the J gene TRBJ1-4; 10 bases are a match to TRBD1. V shed 3 bases and J 7 bases; nucleotides not matched to a gene: 2. The germline gives CDR1 SEHNR, CDR2 FQNEAQ (reference sequence). This CDR3 has 14 amino acids. CDR3 residues: CASSLTGGSEKLFF. The CDR3 region has the DNA TGTGCCAGCAGCTTGACAGGGGGCAGTGAAAAACTGTTTTTT.

The V and J genes are TRBV6-6 and TRBJ2-3; 13 positions agree with TRBD2. Germline-derived CDR1 and CDR2 are MNHNY and SVGAGI (reference sequence). Trimming took 4 bases from V and 5 from J; bases not matched to a gene: 6. There are 16 residues in the CDR3. The chain's CDR3 is CASSSGLAGVGDTQYF. The CDR3 nucleotides read TGTGCCAGCAGTTCCGGACTAGCGGGAGTGGGAGATACGCAGTATTTT.

The genes are TRBV2 and TRBJ2-5, with 8 bases matching TRBD2. The germline gives CDR1 SNHLY, CDR2 FYNNEI. The CDR3 spans 15 residues. V lost 6 bases, J lost 0 bases, and 6 bases stayed unmatched. CDR3 DNA: TGTGCCAGCAGCGCGGGACTAGGGTACCAAGAGACCCAGTACTTC. Amino acids: CASSAGLGYQETQYF.

CDR3 coding DNA: TGTGCCAGCAGCCCAGTGGGGACAGGGGAGGGTGAAAAACTGTTTTTT. Translating it yields CASSPVGTGEGEKLFF. This chain joins TRBV7-9 and TRBJ1-4, with 10 bases identical to TRBD1. V was clipped by 5 bases and J by 7 bases; unmatched bases: 10. This CDR3 has 16 amino acids. Germline V gives CDR1 SEHNR, CDR2 FQNEAQ (reference sequence).